A single sample is the source of the 14 T cell receptor beta chains below, sequenced in a study of blood T cell repertoires in COVID-19. Profiling relied on immunoSEQ multiplex PCR, and the TCRdb table lists in-frame clones only, not all of them. The sample comprises roughly 250,000 clones, 80% to 90% of which are singletons, and around 3.5% rests with the top ten. Sequenced material: peripheral blood. Receptor source: a woman in her forties with acute or convalescent COVID-19.

CDR3 sequence reads: CASSPGQGPYGYTF. CDR3 in DNA: TGTGCCAGCAGCCCAGGACAGGGGCCCTATGGCTACACCTTC. The V and J genes are TRBV9 and TRBJ1-2, with 9 bases matching TRBD1. Germline V gives CDR1 SGDLS, CDR2 YYNGEE. The CDR3 contains 14 residues. J was trimmed by 4 bases and V by 4 bases; bases with no gene match: 5.

The genes are TRBV9 and TRBJ2-1; 11 bases align to TRBD2. The trim removed 3 bases at V and 6 bases at J, leaving 8 bases unmatched. The germline CDR1 and CDR2 sequences are SGDLS and YYNGEE. The CDR3 sequence is 16 residues long. In DNA, the CDR3 is TGTGCCAGCAGCGCAACCCACGGGACTAGCGGCAATGAGCAGTTCTTC. This sequence encodes CASSATHGTSGNEQFF.

The chain has TRBV2 and TRBJ2-1, with TRBD2 matching 12 bases. The CDR3 is 16 residues long. Germline V gene lookup returns CDR1 SNHLY and CDR2 FYNNEI. The ends lost 8 bases at V and 0 bases at J; junction bases unmatched: 5. CDR3: CASSTSGGPSYNEQFF. CDR3 nucleotide sequence: TGTGCCAGCTCAACTAGCGGGGGGCCCTCCTACAATGAGCAGTTCTTC.

The CDR3 region has the DNA TGCGCCAGCAGCCAAGAAAGGGAGCCGTTAAATCAGCCCCAGCATTTT. It encodes CASSQEREPLNQPQHF. The chain combines TRBV4-1 with TRBJ1-5; the D is unclear. CDR3 length: 16 residues. Germline loops: CDR1 MGHRA, CDR2 YSYEKL. The V end was cut by 0 bases, the J end by 4 bases, with 13 bases between.

In this sample, this clone turned up a few times. The chain recombines TRBV18 with TRBJ1-2, with TRBD1 identical over 9 bases. CDR3 length: 18 amino acids. V lost 2 bases and J lost 8; bases outside the gene matches: 18. Germline V gives CDR1 KGHSH, CDR2 LQKENI. This chain's CDR3 is CASSPFRDREGEEHGYTF. The CDR3 coding sequence is TGTGCCAGCTCACCATTCAGGGACAGGGAGGGAGAGGAACACGGCTACACCTTC.

The chain uses TRBV5-4 and TRBJ1-2; TRBD1 might be the D (5 bases). V lost 5 bases and J 0 bases, leaving 14 bases between the germline ends. The CDR3 runs to 15 residues. Per the germline V gene, CDR1 is SGHNT and CDR2 is YYREEE (reference sequence). The chain's CDR3 is CASRSASGANYGYTF. The CDR3 DNA reads TGTGCCAGCAGGTCCGCCTCGGGGGCTAACTATGGCTACACCTTC.

The chain recombines TRBV19 with TRBJ1-5, with 7 positions matching TRBD1. There are 15 residues in the CDR3. V gave up 5 bases and J gave up 6 bases; unmatched junction bases: 10. Per the germline V gene, CDR1 is LNHDA and CDR2 is SQIVND (reference sequence). CDR3 protein: CASSPLDRDSQPQHF. Written as DNA, the CDR3 is TGTGCCAGTAGTCCGCTAGACAGGGACAGTCAGCCCCAGCATTTT.

The chain couples TRBV4-1 to TRBJ1-1; D gene ambiguous. Trimming cost V 4 bases and J 2 bases, with 8 bases left between them. CDR1 is MGHRA and CDR2 is YSYEKL in the germline V gene. The CDR3 has 13 residues. CDR3 region: CASSRRVNTEAFF. The CDR3 coding sequence is TGCGCCAGCAGCCGGAGAGTAAACACTGAAGCTTTCTTT.

The chain combines TRBV5-6 with TRBJ2-5, with 7 bases lining up with TRBD1. The CDR3 spans 13 residues. The germline V gene has CDR1 SGHDT and CDR2 YYEEEE. The V gene end was trimmed by 4 bases and the J gene end by 2 bases; junction bases not matched to a gene: 2. The CDR3 sequence is CASSRTGQETQYF. In DNA, the CDR3 is TGTGCCAGCAGCCGGACAGGTCAAGAGACCCAGTACTTC.

This clone appeared once. J is TRBJ1-1 and V is TRBV19; D ambiguous. This CDR3 contains 12 residues. V shed 6 bases and J shed 8 bases, with 13 bases lying between them. Germline V gene lookup returns CDR1 LNHDA and CDR2 SQIVND (reference sequence). The CDR3 loop reads CASRSLYVEAFF. The CDR3 region has the DNA TGTGCCAGTAGGTCCCTCTATGTCGAAGCTTTCTTT.

V is TRBV4-1 and J is TRBJ2-7; 11 bases fit TRBD2. The germline CDR1 and CDR2 sequences are MGHRA and YSYEKL. After removal of 1 base from V and 4 bases from J, the junction contained 3 bases not matched to a gene. The CDR3 sequence is 15 residues long. This chain's CDR3 is CASSQGSSGGYEQYV. CDR3 sequence (DNA): TGCGCCAGCAGCCAAGGGTCTAGCGGGGGGTACGAGCAGTACGTC.

The genes are TRBV19 and TRBJ1-2; no clear D gene. CDR1 LNHDA and CDR2 SQIVND come from the germline V gene (reference sequence). Trimming stripped 5 bases from V and 0 bases from J, with 10 bases between. This CDR3 has 14 residues. DNA for the CDR3: TGTGCCAGTAGTTCCCGGGTAGCTAACTATGGCTACACCTTC. It codes for CASSSRVANYGYTF.

The J gene is TRBJ2-3, the V gene TRBV3-1 (or the pseudogene TRBV3-2); D is undetermined. CDR1 is LGHDT and CDR2 is YNNKEL in the germline V gene (reference sequence). V was clipped by 0 bases and J by 1 base, with 23 bases between them. The CDR3 has 20 amino acids. CDR3 nucleotides: TGTGCCAGCAGCCAAGATTCCCCGACTCTCGGCGAGGCCCGCACAGATACGCAGTATTTT. Translated: CASSQDSPTLGEARTDTQYF.

The rearrangement links TRBV10-3 to TRBJ2-3; no reliable D call. The CDR3 runs to 11 residues. The germline V and J ends were trimmed by 5 bases and 4 bases, with 4 bases remaining between them. Germline CDR1 ENHRY, CDR2 SYGVKD. The CDR3 DNA reads as TGTGCCATCAGTCTCGCAGATACGCAGTATTTT. Protein product: CAISLADTQYF.